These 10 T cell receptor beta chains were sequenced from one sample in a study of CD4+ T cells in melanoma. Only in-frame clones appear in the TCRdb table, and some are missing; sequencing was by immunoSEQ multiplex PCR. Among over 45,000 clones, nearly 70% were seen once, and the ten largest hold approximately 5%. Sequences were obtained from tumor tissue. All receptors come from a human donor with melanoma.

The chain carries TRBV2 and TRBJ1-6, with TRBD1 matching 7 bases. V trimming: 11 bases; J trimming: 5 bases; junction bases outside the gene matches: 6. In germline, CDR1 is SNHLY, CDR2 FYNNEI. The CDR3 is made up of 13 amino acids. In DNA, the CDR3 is TGTGCCGGGTTAGGACAGGATAATTCACCCCTCCACTTT. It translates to CAGLGQDNSPLHF.

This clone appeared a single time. As DNA, the CDR3 is TGTGCCAGCTCGCCGAGGGGGGGAGGGATCACTGAAGCTTTCTTT. This translates into CASSPRGGGITEAFF. The rearrangement uses TRBV6-5 and TRBJ1-1; TRBD1 is a possible D gene (6 bases). V was pared by 8 bases and J by 4 bases, with 20 bases between. Germline V gives CDR1 MNHEY, CDR2 SVGAGI. This CDR3 spans 15 amino acids.

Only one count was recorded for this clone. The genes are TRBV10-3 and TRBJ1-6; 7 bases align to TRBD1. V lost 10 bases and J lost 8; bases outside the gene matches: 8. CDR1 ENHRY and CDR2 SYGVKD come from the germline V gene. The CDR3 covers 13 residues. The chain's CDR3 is CATRTGWDSPLHF. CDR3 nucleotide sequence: TGTGCCACACGGACAGGTTGGGATTCACCCCTCCACTTT.

The CDR3 protein is CASSSFLAGVGETQYF. The CDR3 DNA reads TGTGCCAGCAGCTCGTTTTTAGCGGGGGTGGGGGAGACCCAGTACTTC. V is TRBV7-9 and J is TRBJ2-5, with 9 bases that match TRBD2. Trimming cost V 4 bases and J 5 bases; bases outside gene matches: 11. Germline V gives CDR1 SEHNR, CDR2 FQNEAQ (reference sequence). This CDR3 has 16 amino acids.

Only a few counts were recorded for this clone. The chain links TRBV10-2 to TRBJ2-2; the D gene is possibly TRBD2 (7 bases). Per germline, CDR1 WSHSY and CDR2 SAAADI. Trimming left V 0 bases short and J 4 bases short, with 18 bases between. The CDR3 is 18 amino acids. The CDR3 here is CASSESKVGGPVTGELFF. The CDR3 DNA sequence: TGCGCCAGCAGTGAGTCGAAGGTGGGGGGGCCTGTCACCGGGGAGCTGTTTTTT.

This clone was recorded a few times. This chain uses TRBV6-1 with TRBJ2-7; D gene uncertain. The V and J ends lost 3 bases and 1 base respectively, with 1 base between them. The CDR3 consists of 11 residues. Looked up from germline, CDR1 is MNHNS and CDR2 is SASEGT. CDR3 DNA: TGTGCCAGCAGTGAGTCCTACGAGCAGTACTTC. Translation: CASSESYEQYF.

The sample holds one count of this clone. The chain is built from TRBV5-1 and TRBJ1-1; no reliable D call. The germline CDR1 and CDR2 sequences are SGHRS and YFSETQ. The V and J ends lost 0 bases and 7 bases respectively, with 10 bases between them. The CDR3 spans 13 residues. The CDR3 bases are TGCGCCAGCAGCTTGGCGGCCAAAGATGAAGCTTTCTTT. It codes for CASSLAAKDEAFF.

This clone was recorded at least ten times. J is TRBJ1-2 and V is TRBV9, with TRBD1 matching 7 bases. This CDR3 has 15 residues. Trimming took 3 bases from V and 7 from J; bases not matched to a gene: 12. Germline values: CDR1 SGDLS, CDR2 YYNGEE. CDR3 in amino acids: CASSEHRGTSGGYTF. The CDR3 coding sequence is TGTGCCAGCAGCGAACACAGGGGAACGTCGGGTGGCTACACCTTC.

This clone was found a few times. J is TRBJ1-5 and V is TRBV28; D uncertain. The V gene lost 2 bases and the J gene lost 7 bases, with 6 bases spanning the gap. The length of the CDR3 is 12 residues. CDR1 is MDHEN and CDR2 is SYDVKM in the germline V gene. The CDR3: CASSLRVQPQHF. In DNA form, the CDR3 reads TGTGCCAGCAGTTTACGAGTCCAGCCCCAGCATTTT.

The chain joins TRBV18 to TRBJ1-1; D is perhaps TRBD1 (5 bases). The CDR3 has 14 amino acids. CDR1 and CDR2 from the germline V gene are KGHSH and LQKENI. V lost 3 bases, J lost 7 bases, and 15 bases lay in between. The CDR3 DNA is TGTGCCAGCTCACCCCGGGGCGGGATTGATGAAGCTTTCTTT. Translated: CASSPRGGIDEAFF.